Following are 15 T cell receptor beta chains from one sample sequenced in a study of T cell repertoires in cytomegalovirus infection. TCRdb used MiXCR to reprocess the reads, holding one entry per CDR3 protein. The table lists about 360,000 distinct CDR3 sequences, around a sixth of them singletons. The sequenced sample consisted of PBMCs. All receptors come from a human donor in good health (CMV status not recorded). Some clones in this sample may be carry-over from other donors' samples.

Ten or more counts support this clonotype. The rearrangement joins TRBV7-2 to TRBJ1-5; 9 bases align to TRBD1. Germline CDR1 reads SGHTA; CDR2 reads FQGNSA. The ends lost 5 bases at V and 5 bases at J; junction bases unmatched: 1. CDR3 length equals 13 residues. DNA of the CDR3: TGTGCCAGCAGCCGGGACAGGGATCAGCCCCAGCATTTT. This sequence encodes CASSRDRDQPQHF.

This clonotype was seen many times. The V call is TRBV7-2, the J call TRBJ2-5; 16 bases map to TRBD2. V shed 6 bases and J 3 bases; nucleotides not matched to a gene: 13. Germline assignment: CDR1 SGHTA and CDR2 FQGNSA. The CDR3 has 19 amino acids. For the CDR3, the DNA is TGTGCCAGCAGTTTACCGGGACTAGCGGGGGGGCACACGAAAGAGACCCAGTACTTC. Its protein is CASSLPGLAGGHTKETQYF.

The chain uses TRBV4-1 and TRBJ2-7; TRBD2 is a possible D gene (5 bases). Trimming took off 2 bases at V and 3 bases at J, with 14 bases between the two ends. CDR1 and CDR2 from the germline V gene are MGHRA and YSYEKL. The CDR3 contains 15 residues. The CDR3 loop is CASSQSGRRGYEQYF. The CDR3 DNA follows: TGCGCCAGCAGCCAAAGCGGCAGAAGAGGCTACGAGCAGTACTTC.

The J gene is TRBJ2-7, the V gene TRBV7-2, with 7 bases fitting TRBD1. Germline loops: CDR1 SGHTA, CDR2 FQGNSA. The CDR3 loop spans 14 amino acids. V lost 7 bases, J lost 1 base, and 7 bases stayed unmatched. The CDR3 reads CASTLTGNSYEQYF. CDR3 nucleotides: TGTGCCAGCACCCTGACAGGGAATTCCTACGAGCAGTACTTC.

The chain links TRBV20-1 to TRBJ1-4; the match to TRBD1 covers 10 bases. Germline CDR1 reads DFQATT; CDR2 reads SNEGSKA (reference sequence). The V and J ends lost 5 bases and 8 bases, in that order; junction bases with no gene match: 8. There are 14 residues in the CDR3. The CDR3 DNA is TGCAGTGCTGAGGGAGACAGGGGGCGGGAAAAACTGTTTTTT. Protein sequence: CSAEGDRGREKLFF.

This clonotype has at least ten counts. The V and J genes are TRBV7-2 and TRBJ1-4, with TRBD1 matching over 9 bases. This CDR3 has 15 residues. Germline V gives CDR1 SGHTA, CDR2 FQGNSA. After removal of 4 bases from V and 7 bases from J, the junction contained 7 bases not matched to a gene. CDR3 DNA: TGTGCCAGCAGCTCATCCGGGACAGGGAGTGAAAAACTGTTTTTT. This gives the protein CASSSSGTGSEKLFF. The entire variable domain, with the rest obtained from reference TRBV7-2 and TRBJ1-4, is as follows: GAGVSQSPSNKVTEKGKDVELRCDPISGHTALYWYRQSLGQGLEFLIYFQGNSAPDKSGLPSDRFSAERTGGSVSTLTIQRTQQEDSAVYLCASSSSGTGSEKLFFGSGTQLSVL.

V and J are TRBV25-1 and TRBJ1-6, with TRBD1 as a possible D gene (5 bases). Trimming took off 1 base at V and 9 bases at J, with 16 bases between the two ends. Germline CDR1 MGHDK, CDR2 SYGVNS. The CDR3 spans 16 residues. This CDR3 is CASSEFGGRDFSPLHF. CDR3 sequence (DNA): TGTGCCAGCAGTGAATTCGGCGGCAGGGATTTTTCACCCCTCCACTTT.

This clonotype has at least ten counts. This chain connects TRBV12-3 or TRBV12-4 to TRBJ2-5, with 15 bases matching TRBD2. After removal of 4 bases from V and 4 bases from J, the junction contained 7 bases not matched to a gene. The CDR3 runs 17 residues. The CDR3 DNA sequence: TGTGCCAGCAGTTCAGGGACTAGCGGGAGGCCGATAGAGACCCAGTACTTC. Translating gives CASSSGTSGRPIETQYF.

The CDR3 region has the DNA TGTGCCAGCACGGAGCGGGAGAGCACGGAGCAGTACTTC. The encoded protein is CASTERESTEQYF. The chain uses TRBV2 and TRBJ2-7; 8 nucleotides align to TRBD2. Germline loops: CDR1 SNHLY, CDR2 FYNNEI. Trimming at V came to 7 bases and at J to 7 bases, leaving 9 bases not matched to a gene. The CDR3 spans 13 residues.

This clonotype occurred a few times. CDR3 residues: CASSLAGHSYNEQFF. In DNA, the CDR3 is TGTGCCAGCAGTTTGGCGGGGCACTCCTACAATGAGCAGTTCTTC. This chain uses TRBV28 with TRBJ2-1, with D possibly matching TRBD2 (6 bases). The CDR3 covers 15 residues. Per germline, CDR1 MDHEN and CDR2 SYDVKM. V was shortened by 3 bases and J by 0 bases, with 9 bases between the two germline ends.

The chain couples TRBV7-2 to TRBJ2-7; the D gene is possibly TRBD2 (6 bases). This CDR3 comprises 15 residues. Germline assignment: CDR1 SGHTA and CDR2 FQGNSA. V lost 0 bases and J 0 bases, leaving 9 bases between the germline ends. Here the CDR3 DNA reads TGTGCCAGCAGCTTAGCCGGCGGGAACTCCTACGAGCAGTACTTC. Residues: CASSLAGGNSYEQYF.

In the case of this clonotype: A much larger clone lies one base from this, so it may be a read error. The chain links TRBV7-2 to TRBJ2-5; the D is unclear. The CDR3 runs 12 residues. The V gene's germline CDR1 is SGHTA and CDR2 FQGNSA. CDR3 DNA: TGTGCCAACAGCCCGGCTAAAGAGACCCAGTACTTC. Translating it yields CANSPAKETQYF. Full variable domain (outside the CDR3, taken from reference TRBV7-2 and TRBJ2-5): GAGVSQSPSNKVTEKGKDVELRCDPISGHTALYWYRQSLGQGLEFLIYFQGNSAPDKSGLPSDRFSAERTGGSVSTLTIQRTQQEDSAVYLCANSPAKETQYFGPGTRLLVL.

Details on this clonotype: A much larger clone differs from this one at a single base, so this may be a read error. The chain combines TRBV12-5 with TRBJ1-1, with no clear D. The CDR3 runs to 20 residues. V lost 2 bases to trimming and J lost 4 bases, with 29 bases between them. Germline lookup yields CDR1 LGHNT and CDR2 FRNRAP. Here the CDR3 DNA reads TGTGCTAGTGGTTTGACCACACTGACGGGCGAAGCAAAATGGGTCACTGAAGCTTTCTTT. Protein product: CASGLTTLTGEAKWVTEAFF.

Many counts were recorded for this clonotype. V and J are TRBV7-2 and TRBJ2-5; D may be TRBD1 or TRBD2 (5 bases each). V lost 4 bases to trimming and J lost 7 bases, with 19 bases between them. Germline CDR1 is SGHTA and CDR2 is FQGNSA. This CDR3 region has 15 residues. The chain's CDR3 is CASSSTGRGQGTQYF. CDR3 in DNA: TGTGCCAGCAGCTCAACGGGACGAGGCCAGGGGACCCAGTACTTC. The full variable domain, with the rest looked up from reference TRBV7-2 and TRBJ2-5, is GAGVSQSPSNKVTEKGKDVELRCDPISGHTALYWYRQSLGQGLEFLIYFQGNSAPDKSGLPSDRFSAERTGGSVSTLTIQRTQQEDSAVYLCASSSTGRGQGTQYFGPGTRLLVL.

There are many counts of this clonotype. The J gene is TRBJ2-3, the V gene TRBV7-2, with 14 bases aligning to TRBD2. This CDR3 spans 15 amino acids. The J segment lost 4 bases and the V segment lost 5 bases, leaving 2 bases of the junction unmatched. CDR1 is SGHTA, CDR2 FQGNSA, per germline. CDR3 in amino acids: CASSTTSGGADTQYF. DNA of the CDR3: TGTGCCAGCAGCACGACTAGCGGGGGGGCAGATACGCAGTATTTT.